The clone carrying this T cell receptor beta chain came up many times. Its specificity is not known. The sequenced fragment ends 3 residues before the CDR3 boundary, so the rest is inferred from the germline J gene. The repertoire was sequenced with immunoSEQ multiplex PCR; TCRdb's copy has only in-frame clones and lacks some. The sample shows some 32,000 clones, none of them appearing just once. The sample is drawn from a study of T cell clonality in common variable immunodeficiency. Study results and caveats: Links between repertoire features and CVID complications were heterogeneity-limited. Fewer deletions and N-nucleotide insertions were reportedly seen in common variable immunodeficiency TCR beta sequences.

Heparinized whole blood, about 5 to 9 ml, came from each donor. The CDR3 loop spans 16 amino acids. V dropped 0 bases and J dropped 6; count of bases not matched to a gene: 5. The germline CDR1 and CDR2 sequences are SGHNT and YYREEE (reference sequence). This chain links TRBV5-4 with TRBJ1-6; 8 bases fit TRBD1. The sequencing sample was made of peripheral blood mononuclear cells. This clonotype was obtained from a person between 18 and 75 years old in good health. CDR3 loop: CASSLGQGNANSPLHF. The sequenced part of the CDR3 DNA is TGTGCCAGCAGCTTGGGACAGGGGAACGCTAATTCACCC.